A single sample is the source of the 27 T cell receptor beta chains below, sequenced in a study of patients with pleural tuberculosis. TCRdb reprocessed the reads with MiXCR, giving one entry per CDR3 protein. The sample holds nearly 30,000 distinct CDR3 sequences, about 20% seen once. Sample: peripheral blood. Source of these receptors: a human donor with pleural tuberculosis.

V is TRBV6-1 and J is TRBJ1-1, with D possibly matching TRBD1 (5 bases). This CDR3 contains 15 residues. Germline CDR1 is MNHNS and CDR2 is SASEGT. Trimming removed 2 bases from V and 1 base from J, with 11 bases in between. CDR3: CASSELGAWNTEAFF. The CDR3 nucleotides are TGTGCCAGCAGTGAACTAGGGGCCTGGAACACTGAAGCTTTCTTT.

By share, this clonotype ranks as medium-sized. This chain connects TRBV6-1 to TRBJ1-1, with TRBD1 as a possible D gene (6 bases). The germline V gene has CDR1 MNHNS and CDR2 SASEGT. This CDR3 contains 11 residues. Trimming left V 6 bases short and J 4 bases short, with 6 bases between. CDR3 loop: CASRQGTEAFF. Here the CDR3 DNA reads TGTGCCAGCAGACAGGGCACTGAAGCTTTCTTT.

This chain joins TRBV12-5 and TRBJ2-1; TRBD2 aligns across 10 bases. This CDR3 has 20 residues. The junction had 18 bases not matched to a gene; V was cut back by 4 bases and J by 3 bases. Germline V gives CDR1 LGHNT, CDR2 FRNRAP. The CDR3 nucleotides are TGTGCTAGTGGTTCCCCGGCTGGCGGAACTAGCGGGAATAACTACAATGAGCAGTTCTTC. Translated, it gives CASGSPAGGTSGNNYNEQFF.

The chain uses TRBV3-1 and TRBJ2-5; 9 bases line up with TRBD1. The CDR3 spans 15 residues. The germline gives CDR1 LGHDT, CDR2 YNNKEL (reference sequence). Trimming removed 5 bases from V and 4 bases from J; junction bases left unmatched: 8. As DNA, the CDR3 is TGTGCCAGCAGCGGAGAGGGACAGGGAGTAGAGACCCAGTACTTC. As protein: CASSGEGQGVETQYF.

This clonotype is medium-sized by share. J is TRBJ2-5 and V is TRBV6-6; 10 bases are shared with TRBD2. The CDR3 is made up of 18 amino acids. Losses at the gene ends were 0 bases for V and 2 bases for J; bases not matched to a gene: 9. Germline V gives CDR1 MNHNY, CDR2 SVGAGI (reference sequence). The CDR3 region is CASSYSRGLAITQETQYF. The CDR3 bases are TGTGCCAGCAGTTACTCGAGGGGACTAGCGATAACACAAGAGACCCAGTACTTC.

The sample holds many counts of this clonotype. The gene calls are TRBV19 and TRBJ2-5; D possibly uses TRBD1 or TRBD2 (5 bases each). Germline V gene lookup returns CDR1 LNHDA and CDR2 SQIVND (reference sequence). CDR3 length: 16 amino acids. The V end lost 5 bases, the J end lost 2 bases, and 18 bases lay between the germline ends. This CDR3 is CASSPNFWGRQETQYF. The CDR3 DNA reads as TGTGCCAGTAGTCCCAACTTCTGGGGACGGCAAGAGACCCAGTACTTC.

By share, this clonotype counts as medium-sized. The chain has TRBV20-1 and TRBJ2-3; perhaps TRBD2 as D (5 bases). Germline CDR1 DFQATT, CDR2 SNEGSKA (reference sequence). The CDR3 consists of 13 residues. V lost 0 bases and J 10 bases, leaving 14 bases between the germline ends. CDR3 residues: CSARDPSTRAQYF. For the CDR3, the DNA is TGCAGTGCTAGAGATCCCTCAACTAGGGCGCAGTATTTT.

This sequence joins TRBV6-6 and TRBJ2-7; D call uncertain. Germline V gene lookup returns CDR1 MNHNY and CDR2 SVGAGI (reference sequence). The germline V and J ends were trimmed by 5 bases and 3 bases, with 8 bases remaining between them. The CDR3 has 12 amino acids. The CDR3 nucleotides are TGTGCCAGCAGTCCGAGCTACTACGAGCAGTACGTC. This encodes CASSPSYYEQYV.

There are many counts of this clonotype. This sequence joins TRBV7-2 and TRBJ1-6, with a weak D call TRBD1 (6 bases). Deletions cut 3 bases from V and 0 bases from J, with 9 bases between. CDR1 is SGHTA and CDR2 is FQGNSA in the germline V gene. This CDR3 region has 16 residues. CDR3 in amino acids: CASSFGGFSYNSPLHF. The CDR3 DNA reads TGTGCCAGCAGCTTTGGGGGCTTCTCCTATAATTCACCCCTCCACTTT. Complete variable domain (other parts from reference TRBV7-2 and TRBJ1-6): GAGVSQSPSNKVTEKGKDVELRCDPISGHTALYWYRQSLGQGLEFLIYFQGNSAPDKSGLPSDRFSAERTGGSVSTLTIQRTQQEDSAVYLCASSFGGFSYNSPLHFGNGTRLTVT.

The chain recombines TRBV25-1 with TRBJ1-1; D perhaps matches TRBD1 (6 bases). V dropped 7 bases and J dropped 1 base, with 22 bases sitting between them. The CDR3 totals 17 residues. Germline CDR1 is MGHDK and CDR2 is SYGVNS. As DNA, the CDR3 is TGTGCCAGCAATGTACTGGAGGGGGGCCAAGAGAACACTGAAGCTTTCTTT. Its translation is CASNVLEGGQENTEAFF.

This clonotype was found many times. The chain recombines TRBV19 with TRBJ1-1, with D unclear. The CDR3 sequence is 14 residues long. Germline V CDR1 and CDR2: LNHDA, SQIVND (reference sequence). Trimming stripped 5 bases from V and 3 bases from J, with 13 bases between. The CDR3 loop is CASSPGSDYTEAFF. As DNA, the CDR3 is TGTGCCAGTAGTCCGGGGTCAGACTACACTGAAGCTTTCTTT.

This clonotype ranks as medium-sized. The chain is built from TRBV6-1 and TRBJ1-2; D uncertain. V lost 2 bases to trimming and J lost 8 bases, with 9 bases between them. Germline values: CDR1 MNHNS, CDR2 SASEGT. The CDR3 covers 12 residues. The CDR3 region is CASSEPIRGYTF. In DNA form, the CDR3 reads TGTGCCAGCAGTGAACCTATTAGGGGCTACACCTTC.

This clonotype came up many times. The chain joins TRBV7-9 to TRBJ1-2, with 7 bases matching TRBD1. CDR1 is SEHNR, CDR2 FQNEAQ, per germline (reference sequence). The CDR3 extends over 14 amino acids. The trim removed 5 bases at V and 2 bases at J, leaving 5 bases unmatched. The DNA for the CDR3 is TGTGCCAGCAGCCCCGAGACAGGGAACTATGGCTACACCTTC. Translated, it gives CASSPETGNYGYTF.

The chain carries TRBV20-1 and TRBJ2-1, with TRBD2 identical over 11 bases. With 5 bases clipped from V and 10 bases from J, the junction kept 10 bases outside the gene matches. This CDR3 has 14 amino acids. Looked up from germline, CDR1 is DFQATT and CDR2 is SNEGSKA (reference sequence). The CDR3 DNA reads TGCAGTGCTCCCACTAGCGGGAGACGGGAGGAGCAGTTCTTC. This translates into CSAPTSGRREEQFF.

The chain couples TRBV24-1 to TRBJ2-1, with 8 bases identical to TRBD2. Looked up from germline, CDR1 is KGHDR and CDR2 is SFDVKD. The CDR3 covers 16 residues. The V segment lost 2 bases and the J segment 4 bases; nucleotides outside the gene matches: 6. CDR3 coding DNA: TGTGCCACCAGTGATTACCGGGAGGGGGGTTACAATGAGCAGTTCTTC. This sequence encodes CATSDYREGGYNEQFF.

This clonotype was seen many times. The J gene is TRBJ2-2, the V gene TRBV28, with D hard to call. Germline values: CDR1 MDHEN, CDR2 SYDVKM. The CDR3 runs to 13 residues. The V end lost 11 bases, the J end lost 0 bases, and 10 bases lay between the germline ends. The CDR3 coding sequence is TGTGCCGGCCGGCCACCGAACACCGGGGAGCTGTTTTTT. Translated, it gives CAGRPPNTGELFF. The whole variable domain, filled in from reference TRBV28 and TRBJ2-2, reads DVKVTQSSRYLVKRTGEKVFLECVQDMDHENMFWYRQDPGLGLRLIYFSYDVKMKEKGDIPEGYSVSREKKERFSLILESASTNQTSMYLCAGRPPNTGELFFGEGSRLTVL.

This clonotype was recorded at least ten times. The chain carries TRBV20-1 and TRBJ2-7; TRBD1 aligns across 9 bases. Germline values: CDR1 DFQATT, CDR2 SNEGSKA (reference sequence). The CDR3 totals 12 residues. The V and J ends lost 6 bases and 4 bases, in that order; junction bases with no gene match: 4. The DNA for the CDR3 is TGCAGTGCCGGGACAGGGATTTACGAGCAGTACTTC. Protein: CSAGTGIYEQYF.

This chain links TRBV5-1 with TRBJ2-1; TRBD1 might be the D (7 bases). CDR3 size: 19 residues. Per the germline V gene, CDR1 is SGHRS and CDR2 is YFSETQ. Trimming cost V 0 bases and J 0 bases, with 19 bases left between them. CDR3: CASSLVQGRDFSSYNEQFF. Here the CDR3 DNA reads TGCGCCAGCAGCTTGGTACAGGGGCGGGATTTTAGCTCCTACAATGAGCAGTTCTTC.

This clonotype was seen many times. The chain recombines TRBV12-3 or TRBV12-4 with TRBJ1-5, with a weak D call TRBD1 (6 bases). V was pared by 7 bases and J by 7 bases, with 17 bases between. The CDR3 has 14 amino acids. The CDR3 DNA reads TGTGCCAGCAATTCAGGGGCGAGGGGCCAGCCCCAGCATTTT. Residues: CASNSGARGQPQHF.

There are many counts of this clonotype. CDR3: CASSFEGFYEQYF. Here the CDR3 DNA reads TGTGCCAGCAGTTTTGAGGGTTTTTACGAGCAGTACTTC. The chain is built from TRBV27 and TRBJ2-7; maybe TRBD2 (5 bases). V was trimmed by 3 bases and J by 4 bases, leaving 10 bases between them. This CDR3 is 13 amino acids long. The germline V gene has CDR1 MNHEY and CDR2 SMNVEV (reference sequence).

This clonotype was seen many times. This sequence joins TRBV28 and TRBJ1-4; no clear D. V gave up 5 bases and J gave up 8 bases, with 9 bases separating them. CDR1 and CDR2 (germline): MDHEN, SYDVKM. This CDR3 has 12 residues. This CDR3 reads CASSRLTEKLFF. The DNA of the CDR3 is TGTGCCAGCAGTCGACTCACAGAAAAACTGTTTTTT.

At least ten counts were recorded for this clonotype. The genes are TRBV7-2 and TRBJ2-3, with 10 bases aligning to TRBD2. V trimming: 2 bases; J trimming: 2 bases; junction bases outside the gene matches: 10. Germline loops: CDR1 SGHTA, CDR2 FQGNSA. The CDR3 spans 18 residues. CDR3 coding DNA: TGTGCCAGCAGCTTAAAGTCGAGCGGGGGGGGGGTCACAGATACGCAGTATTTT. Protein sequence: CASSLKSSGGGVTDTQYF. Full variable domain (outside the CDR3, taken from reference TRBV7-2 and TRBJ2-3): GAGVSQSPSNKVTEKGKDVELRCDPISGHTALYWYRQSLGQGLEFLIYFQGNSAPDKSGLPSDRFSAERTGGSVSTLTIQRTQQEDSAVYLCASSLKSSGGGVTDTQYFGPGTRLTVL.

Comment on this clonotype: The conserved phenylalanine or tryptophan normally closing the CDR3 is absent here, so this likely arose from a read error. Because the CDR3's place on the DNA is in doubt, the DNA is left out and the CDR3 is given as listed by TCRdb. The rearrangement links TRBV28 to TRBJ1-1; the table gives TRBD1 as D, unverified against the DNA. In germline, CDR1 is MDHEN, CDR2 SYDVKM. From its first to its last residue, the CDR3 has 12 amino acids. CDR3: CASSRRGTEAVL.

In its sample, this clonotype ranks as medium-sized. J is TRBJ1-5 and V is TRBV20-1, with D tentatively TRBD1 (5 bases). This CDR3 has 12 residues. The V end was cut by 5 bases, the J end by 5 bases, with 10 bases between. CDR1 and CDR2 (germline): DFQATT, SNEGSKA (reference sequence). The CDR3 sequence is CSAVGGDQPQHF. Written as DNA, the CDR3 is TGCAGTGCTGTCGGGGGAGATCAGCCCCAGCATTTT.

This clonotype showed up many times. This chain uses TRBV6-6 with TRBJ2-5; 15 nucleotides line up with TRBD2. Germline assignment: CDR1 MNHNY and CDR2 SVGAGI (reference sequence). The CDR3 loop spans 17 amino acids. Germline trimming cut 4 bases from V and 5 bases from J; bases unmatched to any gene: 8. The chain's CDR3 is CASSSRTSGRAGETQYF. CDR3 DNA sequence: TGTGCCAGCAGTTCCAGGACTAGCGGGAGGGCCGGGGAGACCCAGTACTTC.

By share, this clonotype counts as medium-sized. The chain combines TRBV18 with TRBJ1-1; no clear D gene. Germline CDR1 is KGHSH and CDR2 is LQKENI. Between the trimmed V and J ends, which lost 3 bases and 0 bases, there was a span of 11 bases. The CDR3 is made up of 15 amino acids. The DNA of the CDR3 is TGTGCCAGCTCACCCCAAACAGCCCTGAACACTGAAGCTTTCTTT. Translated, it gives CASSPQTALNTEAFF.

This clonotype was recorded at least ten times. The chain is built from TRBV5-5 and TRBJ1-1; D is unclear. CDR3 length: 13 amino acids. Trimming took off 0 bases at V and 2 bases at J, with 5 bases between the two ends. Germline V gives CDR1 SGHKS, CDR2 YYEKEE (reference sequence). The CDR3 DNA reads TGTGCCAGCAGCTTGGGAACAAACACTGAAGCTTTCTTT. It specifies CASSLGTNTEAFF.